At least ten counts were recorded for the clone carrying this TCR beta chain. Its matching antigen is unknown. These data are taken from a study of cytomegalovirus exposure and HLA in healthy donors. Overall study results and limits: TCR beta sequences reportedly predicted most subjects' HLA-A and HLA-B alleles accurately.

Looked up from germline, CDR1 is SGHVS and CDR2 is FNYEAQ. CDR3 length: 13 amino acids. The V and J ends lost 4 bases and 1 base respectively, with 4 bases between them. The study ran its PCR with 60 Vbeta and 13 Jbeta primers. Sequencing was performed with immunoSEQ multiplex PCR; in TCRdb, only in-frame clones are kept and a portion is missing. The table records hundreds of thousands of clones, about 79% of them present only once. The TCR sequence derives from a man between 18 and 29 years old in good health and CMV-seronegative. The sequencing sample was made of PBMCs. The chain carries TRBV7-6 and TRBJ2-2; D unclear. CDR3 amino acids: CASSSVNTGELFF. The CDR3 DNA is TGTGCCAGCAGCTCAGTGAACACCGGGGAGCTGTTTTTT. The full variable domain, completed using reference TRBV7-6 and TRBJ2-2, is GAGVSQSPRYKVTKRGQDVALRCDPISGHVSLYWYRQALGQGPEFLTYFNYEAQQDKSGLPNDRFSAERPEGSISTLTIQRTEQRDSAMYRCASSSVNTGELFFGEGSRLTVL.